Below are 28 T cell receptor beta chains sequenced from a single sample in a study of T cell responses to AZD1222 COVID-19 vaccine. Data came from immunoSEQ multiplex PCR; TCRdb stores just in-frame clones and leaves some out. The data contain fewer than 100,000 clones, 85% to 90% of them singletons. The source material was peripheral blood, sampled 28 days after the second AZD1222 dose. These receptors all stem from an adult who received the AZD1222 COVID-19 vaccine.

The chain has TRBV9 and TRBJ2-1, with TRBD2 identical over 9 bases. Germline lookup yields CDR1 SGDLS and CDR2 YYNGEE. This CDR3 is 15 amino acids long. With 5 bases clipped from V and 4 bases from J, the junction kept 7 bases outside the gene matches. CDR3 nucleotides: TGTGCCAGCAGATCTGCGGGAGGGACATACAATGAGCAGTTCTTC. Translation: CASRSAGGTYNEQFF.

The chain recombines TRBV29-1 with TRBJ1-2; 7 nucleotides agree with TRBD1. Germline V lookup: CDR1 SQVTM, CDR2 ANQGSEA. The ends lost 6 bases at V and 1 base at J; junction bases unmatched: 14. This CDR3 spans 16 amino acids. The CDR3, as DNA: TGCAGCGTCTCCGAGGGACAGCTATCTCTTAACTATGGCTACACCTTC. Its protein is CSVSEGQLSLNYGYTF.

J is TRBJ1-5 and V is TRBV19; no clear D. This CDR3 spans 12 amino acids. CDR1 LNHDA and CDR2 SQIVND come from the germline V gene (reference sequence). Trimming took off 3 bases at V and 6 bases at J, with 6 bases between the two ends. The CDR3 loop is CASSMKFQPQHF. In DNA form, the CDR3 reads TGTGCCAGTAGTATGAAATTTCAGCCCCAGCATTTT.

J is TRBJ1-2 and V is TRBV19; 11 bases line up with TRBD1. CDR3 size: 15 residues. V gave up 4 bases and J gave up 3 bases; unmatched junction bases: 4. Germline V gene data show CDR1 as LNHDA and CDR2 as SQIVND (reference sequence). The CDR3 coding sequence is TGTGCCAGTAGTACCGGGACAGGGGGTTACTATGGCTACACCTTC. Protein: CASSTGTGGYYGYTF.

The V and J genes are TRBV5-1 and TRBJ2-1; TRBD1 is a possible D gene (6 bases). Germline V gene sequence: CDR1 SGHRS, CDR2 YFSETQ. The CDR3 totals 17 residues. V was clipped by 4 bases and J by 7 bases, with 24 bases between them. The CDR3 DNA sequence: TGCGCCAGCAGCCCCCGGTCCGGCCAAGGGGGATTAAATGAGCAGTTCTTC. Amino acids: CASSPRSGQGGLNEQFF.

This chain uses TRBV20-1 with TRBJ2-1, with 14 bases aligning to TRBD2. V was pared by 3 bases and J by 7 bases, with 5 bases of the junction left unmatched. The length of the CDR3 is 15 residues. The V gene's germline CDR1 is DFQATT and CDR2 SNEGSKA (reference sequence). The CDR3 DNA follows: TGCAGTGCTAGTCGACTAGCGGGAGGGTGGAATGAGCAGTTCTTC. This gives the protein CSASRLAGGWNEQFF.

The chain joins TRBV12-3 or TRBV12-4 to TRBJ1-1; weak D call: TRBD1 (5 bases). The ends were cut back, 7 bases at V and 4 bases at J, with 13 bases in the middle. The CDR3 spans 13 residues. The CDR3 bases are TGTGCCAGCATCTTGGGGGGGGGCACTGAAGCTTTCTTT. Its protein product is CASILGGGTEAFF.

The chain is built from TRBV28 and TRBJ2-7; TRBD2 agrees at 8 bases. V gave up 10 bases and J gave up 2 bases; unmatched junction bases: 13. Germline-derived CDR1 and CDR2 are MDHEN and SYDVKM. The CDR3 has 15 residues. CDR3 protein: CATLPPTSGAYEQYF. As DNA, the CDR3 is TGTGCCACTCTACCCCCAACTAGCGGAGCCTACGAGCAGTACTTC.

The chain combines TRBV5-1 with TRBJ1-6; no definite D call. CDR3 length equals 14 residues. The V end lost 2 bases, the J end lost 0 bases, and 3 bases lay between the germline ends. Germline V gene lookup returns CDR1 SGHRS and CDR2 YFSETQ. The CDR3 DNA reads as TGCGCCAGCAGCTTATTCTCCTATAATTCACCCCTCCACTTT. This encodes CASSLFSYNSPLHF.

The J gene is TRBJ1-1, the V gene TRBV15; the D gene is possibly TRBD1 (6 bases). Germline loops: CDR1 LNHNV, CDR2 YYDKDF (reference sequence). CDR3 length: 15 residues. Trimming cost V 0 bases and J 4 bases, with 12 bases left between them. The CDR3 DNA follows: TGTGCCACCAGCAGAGATCCTTCCAGGGGCACTGAAGCTTTCTTT. It is translated as CATSRDPSRGTEAFF.

The rearrangement joins TRBV7-8 to TRBJ1-3; tentatively, D is TRBD1 (6 bases). V was cut by 2 bases and J by 0 bases, with 17 bases left in between. The length of the CDR3 is 18 residues. Germline assignment: CDR1 SGHVS and CDR2 FQNEAQ. DNA for the CDR3: TGTGCCAGCAGCTTAAAGGGCAGGGGCGAAGGCTCTGGAAACACCATATATTTT. This codes for CASSLKGRGEGSGNTIYF.

The J gene is TRBJ2-5, the V gene TRBV10-3; no definite D call. From germline, CDR1 is ENHRY and CDR2 SYGVKD. The CDR3 is 11 amino acids. Trimming left V 5 bases short and J 4 bases short, with 5 bases between. This chain's CDR3 is CAISSAETQYF. CDR3 sequence (DNA): TGTGCCATCAGTAGTGCAGAGACCCAGTACTTC.

The gene calls are TRBV6-1 and TRBJ2-2; a weak D match, TRBD2 (6 bases). V dropped 1 base and J dropped 5 bases, with 17 bases sitting between them. The CDR3 has 17 residues. Germline lookup yields CDR1 MNHNS and CDR2 SASEGT. CDR3: CASSEEVGAGRTGELFF. In nucleotides, the CDR3 is TGTGCCAGCAGTGAAGAGGTCGGCGCGGGAAGGACCGGGGAGCTGTTTTTT.

This chain connects TRBV6-5 to TRBJ2-7; 7 nucleotides line up with TRBD1. The CDR3 length is 12 residues. CDR1 is MNHEY, CDR2 SVGAGI, per germline. Trimming cost V 6 bases and J 5 bases; bases outside gene matches: 4. CDR3 sequence reads: CASSRQGDEQYF. CDR3 bases: TGTGCCAGCAGCCGACAGGGCGACGAGCAGTACTTC.

V gene TRBV19 combines with J gene TRBJ1-2; D gene unclear. This CDR3 spans 15 amino acids. The germline V and J ends were trimmed by 6 bases and 6 bases, with 20 bases remaining between them. Germline V gene sequence: CDR1 LNHDA, CDR2 SQIVND (reference sequence). The CDR3 nucleotides read TGTGCCAGTAGGTATTCTACTGGGCCAGGACATGGCTACACCTTC. Its translation: CASRYSTGPGHGYTF.

In its sample, this clone was seen a few times. V usage is TRBV11-2 and J usage is TRBJ2-2, with unresolved D. With 3 bases removed from V and 1 base from J, the gap between germline ends came to 6 bases. CDR1 SGHAT and CDR2 FQNNGV come from the germline V gene. CDR3 size: 14 residues. The CDR3 nucleotides read TGTGCCAGCAGCTTTAACAGGAACACCGGGGAGCTGTTTTTT. Amino acid sequence: CASSFNRNTGELFF.

The chain recombines TRBV11-3 with TRBJ1-1; D gene ambiguous. The CDR3 length is 16 residues. Germline CDR1 reads SGHNT; CDR2 reads YENEEA. The V end was cut by 1 base, the J end by 0 bases, with 12 bases between. This CDR3 is CASSLAPPLMNTEAFF. Written as DNA, the CDR3 is TGTGCCAGCAGCTTAGCTCCACCGTTAATGAACACTGAAGCTTTCTTT.

The chain carries TRBV6-9 and TRBJ2-5; D might be TRBD1 (5 bases). CDR1 and CDR2 (germline): MNHGY, SVAAGI. CDR3 size: 11 residues. The V gene lost 6 bases and the J gene lost 3 bases, with 5 bases spanning the gap. The CDR3 coding sequence is TGTGCCAGCAGGACAGAAGAGACCCAGTACTTC. Encoded protein: CASRTEETQYF.

The chain uses TRBV30 and TRBJ1-2; 9 bases are a match to TRBD1. CDR1 and CDR2 from the germline V gene are GTSNPN and SVGIG (reference sequence). The V and J ends lost 0 bases and 7 bases, in that order; junction bases with no gene match: 3. The CDR3 loop spans 13 amino acids. CDR3 nucleotides: TGTGCCTGGAGTGTACAGGGGGCAACTGGCTACACCTTC. Protein product: CAWSVQGATGYTF.

The rearrangement joins TRBV11-2 to TRBJ1-6; 7 nucleotides agree with TRBD1. V dropped 1 base and J dropped 8; count of bases not matched to a gene: 8. The CDR3 has 16 amino acids. Germline CDR1 and CDR2: SGHAT and FQNNGV. DNA for the CDR3: TGTGCCAGCAGCTTAGCGCCAAGAGGGGGCTATTCACCCCTCCACTTT. As protein: CASSLAPRGGYSPLHF.

This clone was seen a few times. The V call is TRBV27, the J call TRBJ1-1; no clear D. The germline CDR1 and CDR2 sequences are MNHEY and SMNVEV (reference sequence). Trimming shortened V by 6 bases and J by 1 base, and 15 bases separated the two germline ends. The CDR3 is 15 amino acids. DNA of the CDR3: TGTGCCAGCAGCCTGGTGGGTCACGGGAACACTGAAGCTTTCTTT. This codes for CASSLVGHGNTEAFF.

The chain uses TRBV4-1 and TRBJ1-5; 8 bases match TRBD1. The CDR3 extends over 19 amino acids. In germline, CDR1 is MGHRA, CDR2 YSYEKL. V shed 1 base, J shed 3 bases, and the junction held 14 bases outside the gene matches. The CDR3 here is CASSQGPGQAFVLNQPQHF. CDR3 DNA sequence: TGCGCCAGCAGCCAAGGACCGGGACAGGCTTTCGTACTCAATCAGCCCCAGCATTTT.

The genes are TRBV6-1 and TRBJ2-7; unclear D gene. There are 15 residues in the CDR3. Trimming stripped 0 bases from V and 0 bases from J, with 9 bases between. The germline V gene encodes CDR1 MNHNS and CDR2 SASEGT. CDR3 loop: CASSEAGTASYEQYF. The CDR3 region has the DNA TGTGCCAGCAGTGAAGCGGGAACGGCCTCCTACGAGCAGTACTTC.

This clone was seen a handful of times. V gene TRBV6-2 or TRBV6-3 combines with J gene TRBJ1-5; no clear D. The CDR3 totals 14 residues. Trimming pared 5 bases from V and 0 bases from J, leaving 8 bases between. The V gene's germline CDR1 is MNHEY and CDR2 SVGEGT. CDR3 sequence: CASSREYSNQPQHF. The CDR3 coding sequence is TGTGCCAGCAGTCGAGAATATAGCAATCAGCCCCAGCATTTT.

The chain has TRBV5-1 and TRBJ1-1; 9 nucleotides agree with TRBD1. CDR1 and CDR2 from the germline V gene are SGHRS and YFSETQ. Trimming cost V 6 bases and J 1 base; bases outside gene matches: 7. The CDR3 contains 15 residues. In nucleotides, the CDR3 is TGCGCCAGCACCTCAGGGACAGGGTCGAACACTGAAGCTTTCTTT. The encoded protein is CASTSGTGSNTEAFF.

The sample holds one count of this clone. The chain couples TRBV5-1 to TRBJ2-5; 9 bases are a match to TRBD2. Germline CDR1 SGHRS, CDR2 YFSETQ. The CDR3 totals 16 residues. J was trimmed by 5 bases and V by 0 bases; bases with no gene match: 8. This CDR3 reads CASSLEPAGGGETQYF. Written as DNA, the CDR3 is TGCGCCAGCAGCTTGGAGCCCGCGGGAGGGGGGGAGACCCAGTACTTC.

The V gene is TRBV28, the J gene TRBJ1-2; 8 nucleotides align to TRBD1. Germline V gives CDR1 MDHEN, CDR2 SYDVKM. The V and J ends lost 3 bases and 2 bases, in that order; junction bases with no gene match: 2. The CDR3 extends over 14 amino acids. CDR3 amino acids: CASSLGQANYGYTF. The DNA for the CDR3 is TGTGCCAGCAGTTTGGGACAGGCGAACTATGGCTACACCTTC.

The genes are TRBV10-3 and TRBJ2-1; D is unresolved. Per germline, CDR1 ENHRY and CDR2 SYGVKD. The CDR3 extends over 12 amino acids. V lost 4 bases to trimming and J lost 4 bases, with 5 bases between them. CDR3 nucleotides: TGTGCCATCAGTGTCGGATACAATGAGCAGTTCTTC. Translated, it gives CAISVGYNEQFF.